The clone carrying this TCR beta chain came up many times. The data were taken from a study of neurological immune-mediated disorders. The CDR3 consists of 15 residues. V lost 6 bases and J 3 bases, leaving 15 bases between the germline ends. CDR1 and CDR2 from the germline V gene are SGHTA and FQGNSA. TCRdb itself ran the 5' RACE reads through MiXCR, one entry per CDR3 protein. The sample has 45,000 or so distinct CDR3 sequences; approximately 3% are singletons. The receptor comes from a woman between 50 and 59 years old with multiple sclerosis. The specimen sequenced was PBMCs. The genes are TRBV7-2 and TRBJ2-1; possibly TRBD1 for D (8 bases). Here the CDR3 reads CASSLQGGGYNEQFF. The DNA of the CDR3 is TGTGCCAGCAGTCTACAGGGGGGGGGCTACAATGAGCAGTTCTTC.